The next 21 T cell receptor beta chains were all read from a single sample in a study of blood T cell repertoires in COVID-19 (TCRdb year 2020). To prepare the library, the immunoSEQ multiplex PCR assay was applied. TCRdb mirrors the immuneACCESS table, restricted to in-frame sequences. Some clones are absent from its copies; in checked studies, under half trace to an unresolved V gene, and the reason for the others is unknown. The sample has around 77,000 clones on record, over 85% of them singletons. 15% to 20% of the sample is taken by the ten largest. The sequenced sample consisted of peripheral blood. The receptor source for this set is a woman over 75 with active or convalescent COVID-19.

V and J are TRBV5-5 and TRBJ2-5, with a possible D match to TRBD2 (7 bases). The CDR3 sequence is 16 residues long. In germline, CDR1 is SGHKS, CDR2 YYEKEE (reference sequence). V was clipped by 4 bases and J by 1 base, with 17 bases between them. The CDR3 nucleotides read TGTGCCAGCAGCCCCCTTCTCGGGGGGCCCCAAGAGACCCAGTACTTC. This translates into CASSPLLGGPQETQYF.

The chain is built from TRBV29-1 and TRBJ2-2, with 11 bases identical to TRBD2. From germline, CDR1 is SQVTM and CDR2 ANQGSEA. The CDR3 is 15 residues long. V gave up 7 bases and J gave up 7 bases; unmatched junction bases: 11. The CDR3 protein is CSGRGTSGRFGELFF. CDR3 bases: TGCAGCGGTAGGGGGACTAGCGGAAGGTTCGGGGAGCTGTTTTTT.

The chain carries TRBV7-9 and TRBJ2-2; the D is unclear. The germline V gene encodes CDR1 SEHNR and CDR2 FQNEAQ (reference sequence). This CDR3 has 15 amino acids. Trimming took 3 bases from V and 1 from J, leaving 9 bases between them. This chain's CDR3 is CASSLGSWNTGELFF. For the CDR3, the DNA is TGTGCCAGCAGCTTGGGCAGCTGGAACACCGGGGAGCTGTTTTTT. The full variable domain, in which reference TRBV7-9 and TRBJ2-2 provide the parts outside the CDR3, is DTGVSQNPRHKITKRGQNVTFRCDPISEHNRLYWYRQTLGQGPEFLTYFQNEAQLEKSRLLSDRFSAERPKGSFSTLEIQRTEQGDSAMYLCASSLGSWNTGELFFGEGSRLTVL.

This chain uses TRBV9 with TRBJ2-5; TRBD2 agrees at 12 bases. The germline gives CDR1 SGDLS, CDR2 YYNGEE. V was clipped by 0 bases and J by 4 bases; unmatched bases: 7. The CDR3 has 17 residues. CDR3: CASSVEASGGAGETQYF. Written as DNA, the CDR3 is TGTGCCAGCAGCGTAGAAGCTAGCGGGGGGGCCGGAGAGACCCAGTACTTC.

This chain joins TRBV12-5 and TRBJ1-1, with 9 bases lining up with TRBD1. The CDR3 is made up of 17 amino acids. Germline V gene lookup returns CDR1 LGHNT and CDR2 FRNRAP. V was pared by 3 bases and J by 2 bases, with 10 bases of the junction left unmatched. The chain's CDR3 is CASGLTLTGGSNTEAFF. In DNA, the CDR3 is TGTGCTAGTGGTTTAACATTGACAGGGGGATCTAACACTGAAGCTTTCTTT.

This clone was observed once. V gene TRBV6-5 combines with J gene TRBJ1-1, with a tentative D call TRBD1 (5 bases). Germline loops: CDR1 MNHEY, CDR2 SVGAGI. V shed 2 bases and J shed 5 bases, with 12 bases lying between them. The CDR3 loop spans 14 amino acids. This CDR3 is CASSYEGRRTEAFF. CDR3 DNA sequence: TGTGCCAGCAGTTACGAGGGGAGGAGGACTGAAGCTTTCTTT.

V is TRBV4-2 and J is TRBJ2-4; D possibly corresponds to TRBD1 (6 bases). The CDR3 spans 17 residues. Looked up from germline, CDR1 is LGHNA and CDR2 is YNFKEQ. V shed 0 bases and J shed 1 base, with 13 bases lying between them. The CDR3 region is CASSQDWGLGAKNIQYF. CDR3 in DNA: TGTGCCAGCAGCCAAGATTGGGGGCTTGGGGCCAAAAACATTCAGTACTTC.

The genes are TRBV10-1 and TRBJ1-6; D is possibly TRBD1 (6 bases). Trimming took 6 bases from V and 7 from J, leaving 10 bases between them. Per germline, CDR1 WNHNN and CDR2 SYGVQD (reference sequence). The CDR3 sequence is 13 residues long. The CDR3 sequence is CASSRGQNSPLHF. The CDR3 nucleotides are TGCGCCAGCAGCAGGGGCCAGAATTCACCCCTCCACTTT.

V is TRBV24-1 and J is TRBJ2-3; TRBD2 aligns across 8 bases. Trimming at V came to 6 bases and at J to 5 bases, leaving 12 bases not matched to a gene. The CDR3 covers 16 residues. Germline values: CDR1 KGHDR, CDR2 SFDVKD. The CDR3 sequence is CATSPRRGGLLDTQYF. The CDR3 DNA follows: TGTGCCACCAGTCCGCGACGGGGGGGCCTGTTAGATACGCAGTATTTT.

The chain combines TRBV30 with TRBJ2-7; TRBD1 matches 9 bases. Germline V gene sequence: CDR1 GTSNPN, CDR2 SVGIG (reference sequence). Unmatched junction bases numbered 9, after V lost 5 bases and J lost 4 bases. This CDR3 region has 14 residues. DNA for the CDR3: TGTGCCTGGGGCCTCGACAGGGGGAAGTACGAGCAGTACTTC. Protein: CAWGLDRGKYEQYF.

The rearrangement uses TRBV19 and TRBJ1-2; a weak D match, TRBD1 (5 bases). The V end lost 8 bases, the J end lost 4 bases, and 20 bases lay between the germline ends. The CDR3 extends over 15 amino acids. Per the germline V gene, CDR1 is LNHDA and CDR2 is SQIVND (reference sequence). For the CDR3, the DNA is TGTGCCAGTCACCTCCGGGGGGGATTCGGCTATGGCTACACCTTC. This encodes CASHLRGGFGYGYTF. The full variable domain, rest sourced from reference TRBV19 and TRBJ1-2, is DGGITQSPKYLFRKEGQNVTLSCEQNLNHDAMYWYRQDPGQGLRLIYYSQIVNDFQKGDIAEGYSVSREKKESFPLTVTSAQKNPTAFYLCASHLRGGFGYGYTFGSGTRLTVV.

This chain joins TRBV30 and TRBJ2-7, with TRBD2 matching 7 bases. This CDR3 is 14 amino acids long. J lost 2 bases, V lost 1 base, and 5 bases had no gene match. CDR1 is GTSNPN and CDR2 is SVGIG in the germline V gene (reference sequence). The CDR3 spells CAWSGGRGAYEQYF. CDR3 DNA: TGTGCCTGGAGTGGGGGACGGGGGGCCTACGAGCAGTACTTC.

This clone was detected only once. The chain has TRBV28 and TRBJ1-2; 7 bases align to TRBD1. CDR3 length: 14 amino acids. The V segment lost 2 bases and the J segment 8 bases; nucleotides outside the gene matches: 8. Germline assignment: CDR1 MDHEN and CDR2 SYDVKM. The CDR3, as DNA: TGTGCCAGCAGTTTAACAGGGGAATGGTTAGGCTACACCTTC. Translation gives CASSLTGEWLGYTF.

The rearrangement links TRBV30 to TRBJ1-1; no clear D gene. The CDR3 sequence is 12 residues long. Germline values: CDR1 GTSNPN, CDR2 SVGIG (reference sequence). Trimming took 2 bases from V and 3 from J, leaving 7 bases between them. CDR3 bases: TGTGCCTGGAGTCCTACCTACACTGAAGCTTTCTTT. Its translation: CAWSPTYTEAFF.

The J gene is TRBJ2-1, the V gene TRBV3-1 (or the pseudogene TRBV3-2); 8 bases line up with TRBD2. The length of the CDR3 is 15 residues. V was clipped by 3 bases and J by 10 bases; unmatched bases: 11. Germline V gene data show CDR1 as LGHDT and CDR2 as YNNKEL (reference sequence). The CDR3 region is CASSQPSAGGGEQFF. As DNA, the CDR3 is TGTGCCAGCAGCCAGCCCTCTGCGGGGGGCGGGGAGCAGTTCTTC.

This chain joins TRBV28 and TRBJ2-5; TRBD1 matches at 7 bases. Looked up from germline, CDR1 is MDHEN and CDR2 is SYDVKM. After removal of 4 bases from V and 1 base from J, the junction contained 3 bases not matched to a gene. The CDR3 totals 14 residues. The DNA of the CDR3 is TGTGCCAGCAGTTCCGCAGGGGGCCAAGAGACCCAGTACTTC. This sequence encodes CASSSAGGQETQYF.

This sequence joins TRBV7-5 and TRBJ2-4; the table calls TRBD1, which could not be checked here. TRBV7-5 is a known pseudogene. The CDR3 has 13 amino acids. CDR3 in DNA: TGTGTCAGAAGCTTTCCACAGCCAAACATTCAGTACTTC. This gives the protein CVRSFPQPNIQYF.

V is TRBV4-3 and J is TRBJ2-3; the match to TRBD2 covers 8 bases. The CDR3 has 17 amino acids. Germline V CDR1 and CDR2: LGHNA, YSLEER. V dropped 1 base and J dropped 0; count of bases not matched to a gene: 6. The CDR3 reads CASSQGYSGASTDTQYF. CDR3 in DNA: TGCGCCAGCAGCCAAGGCTATAGCGGGGCTAGCACAGATACGCAGTATTTT.

The gene calls are TRBV6-2 or TRBV6-3 and TRBJ2-3, with 7 bases that match TRBD1. Trimming removed 2 bases from V and 0 bases from J; junction bases left unmatched: 11. In germline, CDR1 is MNHEY, CDR2 SVGEGT. CDR3 length: 18 amino acids. This CDR3 is CASSYTPGQPTSTDTQYF. The CDR3 coding sequence is TGTGCCAGCAGTTACACGCCGGGACAGCCTACTAGCACAGATACGCAGTATTTT.

The gene calls are TRBV7-9 and TRBJ1-3; a possible D gene is TRBD1 (6 bases). This CDR3 contains 16 residues. Germline V gene lookup returns CDR1 SEHNR and CDR2 FQNEAQ (reference sequence). V lost 5 bases to trimming and J lost 4 bases, with 18 bases between them. CDR3 residues: CASSIPRGGPGNTIYF. Here the CDR3 DNA reads TGTGCCAGCAGCATACCCCGTGGGGGCCCGGGAAACACCATATATTTT.

The chain combines TRBV28 with TRBJ1-5, with a possible D match to TRBD1 (5 bases). V was pared by 2 bases and J by 10 bases, with 15 bases between. Germline CDR1 and CDR2: MDHEN and SYDVKM. The CDR3 sequence is 14 residues long. CDR3 sequence: CASSLVAQGQPQHF. In DNA form, the CDR3 reads TGTGCCAGCAGTTTAGTCGCTCAGGGTCAACCCCAGCATTTT.